A selection of T cell receptor beta chains follows, all from one sample in a study of regulatory T cells in long-lasting Graves disease. Via MiXCR, TCRdb re-called the multiplex PCR reads, giving one row per CDR3 protein. The sample has roughly 400,000 distinct CDR3 sequences; about 15% are singletons. The data were also submitted as part of a second study, on T cells in Graves' hyperthyroidism and ophthalmopathy.

This material consisted of peripheral blood mononuclear cells (PBMCs), taken at new diagnosis, from a patient treated with antithyroid drugs. These receptors were taken from a woman aged 18-35 years with Graves disease. Each CDR3 is given with its conserved first and last residue. D genes are given only for firm matches. Not all rows give a size; the values are once, few, many and, for expanded clones, a class.

d_call	v_call	j_call	clone_size	cdr3_aa	cdr3_nt
-	TRBV19	TRBJ2-2	many	CATPAGEEGVNTGELFF	TGTGCCACCCCCGCAGGGGAAGAAGGTGTGAACACCGGGGAGCTGTTTTTT
TRBD2	TRBV7-2	TRBJ2-5	many	CASSTPHGTPAGGGFKETQYF	TGTGCCAGCAGCACACCTCACGGGACGCCAGCGGGAGGGGGGTTTAAAGAGACCCAGTACTTC
TRBD2	TRBV24-1	TRBJ2-1	few	CATSDSLRGSSYNEQFF	TGTGCCACCAGTGATTCACTGCGGGGGAGCTCCTACAATGAGCAGTTCTTC
-	TRBV5-6	TRBJ2-3	many	CASSLFEEVDTQYF	TGTGCCAGCAGCTTATTCGAGGAGGTGGATACGCAGTATTTT
-	TRBV30	TRBJ1-1	-	CAWEKGTEAFF	TGTGCCTGGGAGAAAGGCACTGAAGCTTTCTTT
TRBD2	TRBV11-1	TRBJ2-1	many	CASSFLLGGGNEQFF	TGTGCCAGCAGCTTCCTCCTCGGGGGGGGCAATGAGCAGTTCTTC
TRBD2	TRBV27	TRBJ2-1	many	CASSLLAVGNEQFF	TGTGCCAGCAGTTTACTAGCGGTGGGGAATGAGCAGTTCTTC
TRBD1	TRBV20-1	TRBJ1-1	many	CSAHRGNTEAFF	TGCAGTGCACACAGGGGTAACACTGAAGCTTTCTTT
TRBD1	TRBV20-1	TRBJ2-3	few	CSASIRDRGLSDTQYF	TGCAGTGCTAGTATCCGGGACAGGGGGTTATCTGATACGCAGTATTTT
-	TRBV20-1	TRBJ1-5	many	CSAFPVGGINQPQHF	TGCAGTGCTTTTCCGGTAGGGGGAATTAATCAGCCCCAGCATTTT
TRBD1	TRBV5-1	TRBJ1-5	-	CASSLQGNQPPHF	TGCGCCAGCAGCTTACAGGGGAATCAGCCCCCGCATTTT
TRBD1	TRBV29-1	TRBJ1-4	many	CSVWDSLATNEKLFF	TGCAGCGTTTGGGACAGCCTTGCAACTAATGAAAAACTGTTTTTT
-	TRBV28	TRBJ1-3	many	CASQGPSSGNTIYF	TGTGCCAGCCAGGGGCCGAGCTCTGGAAACACCATATATTTT
-	TRBV5-1	TRBJ2-7	-	CASSLVVGYTYEQYF	TGCGCCAGCAGCTTGGTAGTTGGATACACCTACGAGCAGTACTTC
-	TRBV28	TRBJ2-7	-	CASSSRLSGDYEQYF	TGTGCCAGCAGCTCTCGACTATCGGGAGACTATGAGCAGTACTTC
-	TRBV7-9	TRBJ2-3	many	CASALGGSTDTQYF	TGTGCCAGCGCTCTTGGCGGTAGCACAGATACGCAGTATTTT
-	TRBV3-1	TRBJ1-1	many	CASSRTSGTEAFF	TGTGCCAGCAGCCGAACATCGGGCACTGAAGCTTTCTTT